This TCR beta chain originates from a study of blood T cell repertoires in COVID-19. The wider study: Samples came from the United States, Italy and Spain, spanning acute and convalescent COVID-19.

The assay was immunoSEQ multiplex PCR, and TCRdb's table has in-frame clones only and misses some. This sample has about 48,000 clones, with approximately 80% found just once. Germline lookup yields CDR1 SGHDN and CDR2 FVKESK. The CDR3 spans 12 residues. Trimming shortened V by 1 base and J by 4 bases, and 4 bases separated the two germline ends. The V and J genes are TRBV14 and TRBJ1-2; D gene uncertain. This TCR derives from a human donor with active or convalescent COVID-19. The donor label of this sample is uncertain. The specimen was peripheral blood. The CDR3 nucleotides are TGTGCCAGCAGCCAAGGAGTCTATGGCTACACCTTC. Its translation is CASSQGVYGYTF. Full variable domain (missing parts from reference TRBV14 and TRBJ1-2): EAGVTQFPSHSVIEKGQTVTLRCDPISGHDNLYWYRRVMGKEIKFLLHFVKESKQDESGMPNNRFLAERTGGTYSTLKVQPAELEDSGVYFCASSQGVYGYTFGSGTRLTVV.